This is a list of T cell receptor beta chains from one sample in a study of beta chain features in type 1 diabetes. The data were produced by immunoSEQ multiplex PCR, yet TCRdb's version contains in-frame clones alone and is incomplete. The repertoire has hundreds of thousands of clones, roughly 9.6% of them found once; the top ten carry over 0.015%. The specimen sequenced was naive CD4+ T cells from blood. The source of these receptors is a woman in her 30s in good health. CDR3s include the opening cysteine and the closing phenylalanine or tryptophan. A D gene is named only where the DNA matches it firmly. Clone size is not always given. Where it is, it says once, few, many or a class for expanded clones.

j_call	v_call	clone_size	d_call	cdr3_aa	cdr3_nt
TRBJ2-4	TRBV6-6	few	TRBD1	CASSYSDRETNIQYF	TGTGCCAGCAGTTACTCCGACAGGGAGACGAACATTCAGTACTTC
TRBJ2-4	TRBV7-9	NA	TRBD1	CASSSQGAGDIQYF	TGTGCCAGCAGCTCGCAGGGGGCCGGAGACATTCAGTACTTC
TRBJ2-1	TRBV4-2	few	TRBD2	CASSQGYSGSLGEQFF	TGTGCCAGCAGCCAGGGGTATAGCGGGAGTCTGGGTGAGCAGTTCTTC
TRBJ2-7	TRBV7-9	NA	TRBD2	CASSFGWTSGTSYEQYF	TGTGCCAGCAGCTTTGGATGGACTAGCGGGACGAGCTACGAGCAGTACTTC
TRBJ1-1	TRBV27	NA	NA	CASSLEEGAEAFF	TGTGCCAGCAGTTTAGAGGAGGGAGCCGAAGCTTTCTTT
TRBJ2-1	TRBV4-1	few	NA	CASSEKLTEQFF	TGCGCCAGCAGCGAAAAGCTAACTGAGCAGTTCTTC
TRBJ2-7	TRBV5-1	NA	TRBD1	CASKPGQGAPDEQYF	TGCGCCAGCAAACCGGGACAGGGGGCGCCGGACGAGCAGTACTTC
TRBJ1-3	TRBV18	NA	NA	CASSPPVGSGNTIYF	TGTGCCAGCTCACCACCGGTCGGGTCTGGAAACACCATATATTTT
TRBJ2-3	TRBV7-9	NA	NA	CASSLALGGPADTQYF	TGTGCCAGCAGCTTAGCGCTCGGGGGGCCGGCAGATACGCAGTATTTT
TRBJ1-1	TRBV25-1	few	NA	CASSEAGPLNTEAFF	TGTGCCAGCAGTGAGGCGGGACCCTTGAACACTGAAGCTTTCTTT
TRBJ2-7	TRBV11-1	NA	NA	CASSSINEQYF	TGTGCCAGCAGTTCCATCAACGAGCAGTACTTC
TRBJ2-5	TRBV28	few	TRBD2	CASSLGPGGVETQYF	TGTGCCAGCAGTTTAGGCCCCGGGGGGGTAGAGACCCAGTACTTC
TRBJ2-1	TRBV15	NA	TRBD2	CATSRDASGPKEQFF	TGTGCCACCAGCAGAGACGCTAGCGGACCTAAAGAGCAGTTCTTC
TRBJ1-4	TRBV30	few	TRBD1	CACPGQGNEKLFF	TGTGCCTGCCCCGGACAGGGGAATGAAAAACTGTTTTTT
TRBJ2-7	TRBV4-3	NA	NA	CASSQGQAPSYEQYF	TGCGCCAGCAGCCAAGGACAGGCTCCTTCCTACGAGCAGTACTTC
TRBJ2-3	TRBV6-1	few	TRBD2	CASSGGGESDTQYF	TGTGCCAGCAGTGGGGGGGGAGAGTCGGATACGCAGTATTTT
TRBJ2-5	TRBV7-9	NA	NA	CASSSFGQETQYF	TGTGCCAGCAGCTCCTTCGGCCAAGAGACCCAGTACTTC
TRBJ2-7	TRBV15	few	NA	CATSRDSHYEQYF	TGTGCCACCAGCAGAGATAGTCACTACGAGCAGTACTTC
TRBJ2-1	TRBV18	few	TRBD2	CASSPPQRDYYEQFF	TGTGCCAGCTCACCACCCCAGCGGGATTACTATGAGCAGTTCTTC
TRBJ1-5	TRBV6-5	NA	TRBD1	CASSYSTGVGQPQHF	TGTGCCAGCAGTTACTCAACAGGGGTAGGACAGCCCCAGCATTTT